The clone carrying this TCR beta chain was seen just once. The source of the sample is a study of T-cell reconstitution after alpha-beta-depleted transplantation in children. Unique molecular identifiers featured in how the TCRbeta library was prepared. TCRdb re-derived calls from the PCR reads in MiXCR, one entry per CDR3 protein. The repertoire holds hundreds of thousands of distinct CDR3 sequences, approximately 11% seen once, with 28% in the top ten. Germline CDR1 MGHRA, CDR2 YSYEKL. V gave up 4 bases and J gave up 0 bases, with 12 bases separating them. The CDR3 sequence is 15 residues long. This chain connects TRBV4-1 to TRBJ1-2; perhaps TRBD1 as D (5 bases). The receptor comes from a child less than two years old with acute myeloid leukemia, due to receive a stem cell transplant. Sequencing was performed on PBMCs, taken before TCRalphabeta/CD19-depleted stem cell transplant. The CDR3, as DNA: TGCGCCAGCAGCCCGGGGGACTATTCTAACTATGGCTACACCTTC. Its translation is CASSPGDYSNYGYTF.